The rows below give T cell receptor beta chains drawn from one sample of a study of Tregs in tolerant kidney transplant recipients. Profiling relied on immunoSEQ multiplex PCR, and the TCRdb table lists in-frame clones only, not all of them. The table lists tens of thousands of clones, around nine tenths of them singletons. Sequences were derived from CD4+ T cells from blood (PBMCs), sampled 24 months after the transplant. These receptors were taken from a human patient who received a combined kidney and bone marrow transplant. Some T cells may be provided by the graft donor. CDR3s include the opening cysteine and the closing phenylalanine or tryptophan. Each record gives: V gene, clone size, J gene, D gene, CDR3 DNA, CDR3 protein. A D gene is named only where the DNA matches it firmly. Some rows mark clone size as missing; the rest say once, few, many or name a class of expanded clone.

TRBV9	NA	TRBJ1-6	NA	TGTGCCAGCAGCGTGGACGGGAATTCCCCCCTCCACTTT	CASSVDGNSPLHF
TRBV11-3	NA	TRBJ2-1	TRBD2	TGTGCCAGCAGCTTAGTTCCCTCTAGCGGAGATTACAATGAGCAGTTCTTC	CASSLVPSSGDYNEQFF
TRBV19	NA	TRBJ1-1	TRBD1	TGTGCCAGTCGAAGGGGGCGCGATCCCTTGGGGGCTTTCTTT	CASRRGRDPLGAFF
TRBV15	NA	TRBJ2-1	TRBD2	TGTGCCACCACGGGCGGGGGGGCCTTTGAGCAGTTCTTC	CATTGGGAFEQFF
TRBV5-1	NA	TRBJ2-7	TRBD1	TGCGCCAGCAGTCCTAGGGGACAGGACTCCTACGAGCAGTACTTC	CASSPRGQDSYEQYF
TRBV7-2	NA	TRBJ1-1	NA	TGTGCCAGCAGCTTTGTCCAGGTCGGTGAAGCTTTCTTT	CASSFVQVGEAFF
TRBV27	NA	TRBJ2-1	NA	TGTGCCAGCAGTTTATGGGCAGGGGAGCAGTTCTTC	CASSLWAGEQFF
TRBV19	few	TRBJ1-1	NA	TGTGCCAGTAGTATCGGATTTCAGGAGGTGAACACTGAAGCTTTCTTT	CASSIGFQEVNTEAFF
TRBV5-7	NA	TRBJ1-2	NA	TGTGCCAGCAGCACGCCCCCAGAGGTAGATGGCTACACCTTC	CASSTPPEVDGYTF
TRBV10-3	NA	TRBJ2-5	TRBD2	TGTGCCACCAAGCTAGCGGGGGAGGAGACCCAGTACTTC	CATKLAGEETQYF
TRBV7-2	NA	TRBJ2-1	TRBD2	TGTGCCAGCAGCTTAGCAGCGGGACCATACAATGAGCAGTTCTTC	CASSLAAGPYNEQFF
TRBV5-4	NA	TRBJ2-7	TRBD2	TGTGCCAGCAGCGTCGGGAGGGGCCACTCCTACGAGCAGTACTTC	CASSVGRGHSYEQYF
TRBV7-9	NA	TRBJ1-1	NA	TGTGCCAGCAGCTTATCGGGAACCTACGAAGCTTTCTTT	CASSLSGTYEAFF
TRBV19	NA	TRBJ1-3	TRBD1	TGCGCCAGTAACGACAGGGGGCTTTATGGAAACACCATATATTTT	CASNDRGLYGNTIYF
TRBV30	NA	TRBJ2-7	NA	TGTGCCTGGAGTAGACAGCGCTCCAGCTACGAGCAGTACTTC	CAWSRQRSSYEQYF
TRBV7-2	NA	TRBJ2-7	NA	TGTGCCAGCAGCTTAGATCGGGCCAGGGCCCCCTACGAGCAGTACTTC	CASSLDRARAPYEQYF
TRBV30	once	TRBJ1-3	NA	TGTGCCTGGAGGATTAGGGGTAACACCATATATTTT	CAWRIRGNTIYF
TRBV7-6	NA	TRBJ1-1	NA	TGTGCCAGCAGCCTGCACCCAAGGGGGGAAGCTTTCTTT	CASSLHPRGEAFF
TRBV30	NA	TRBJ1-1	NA	TGTGCCTGGAGTGCCAAAGGGGTTGGCCACACTGAAGCTTTCTTT	CAWSAKGVGHTEAFF
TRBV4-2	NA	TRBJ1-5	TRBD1	TGTGCCAGCAGCACGGGACAGGGAAATGATCAGCCCCAGCATTTT	CASSTGQGNDQPQHF
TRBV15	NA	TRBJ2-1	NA	TGTGCCACCAGCAGACCACCGGAGATCAGCTCCTACAATGAGCAGTTCTTC	CATSRPPEISSYNEQFF
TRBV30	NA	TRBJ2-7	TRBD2	TGTGCCTGGAGTCCGGGACTAGTTCTCTACGAGCAGTACTTC	CAWSPGLVLYEQYF
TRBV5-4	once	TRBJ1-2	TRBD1	TGTGCCAGCAGCTTGGGAACAGGGGAGAGCGGCTACACCTTC	CASSLGTGESGYTF
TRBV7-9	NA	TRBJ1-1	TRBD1	TGTGCCAGCAGCTTAGCGCTAAGCGACAGGGGGCTTGACACTGAAGCTTTCTTT	CASSLALSDRGLDTEAFF
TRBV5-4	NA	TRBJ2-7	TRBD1	TGTGCCAGCAGCTTGGGGACAGGGACATCCTACGAGCAGTACTTC	CASSLGTGTSYEQYF
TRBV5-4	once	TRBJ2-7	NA	TGTGCCAGCAGCTTGGGGACAGCCTACTCCTACGAGCAGTACTTC	CASSLGTAYSYEQYF
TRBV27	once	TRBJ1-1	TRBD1	TGTGCCAGCATTCGACAGGGGTTTCACACTGAAGCTTTCTTT	CASIRQGFHTEAFF
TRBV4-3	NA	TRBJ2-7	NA	TGCGCCAGCAGCCAACAGGGGGGCGTCCCCTACGAGCAGTACTTC	CASSQQGGVPYEQYF
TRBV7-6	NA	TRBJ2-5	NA	TGTGCCAGCAGCCCTTGGCCCTCGCAGGAGACCCAGTACTTC	CASSPWPSQETQYF
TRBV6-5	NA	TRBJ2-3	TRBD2	TGTGCCAGCAGTTACGAGACTAGCGGTGAAGATACGCAGTATTTT	CASSYETSGEDTQYF
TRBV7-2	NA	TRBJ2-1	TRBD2	TGTGCCAGCAGCCCTAAAGAGGTACTAGCGTTAGGTGAGCAGTTCTTC	CASSPKEVLALGEQFF
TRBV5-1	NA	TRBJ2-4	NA	TGCGCCAGCAGCGTGGGACCTGGAGAGATTCAGTACTTC	CASSVGPGEIQYF
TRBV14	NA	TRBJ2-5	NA	TGTGCCAGCAGCCAAGGCCAGGGTTTTTACGTGGAGACCCAGTACTTC	CASSQGQGFYVETQYF
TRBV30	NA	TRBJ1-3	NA	TGTGCCTGGAGTGTACTCTCTGGAAACACCATATATTTT	CAWSVLSGNTIYF
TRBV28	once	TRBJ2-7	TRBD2	TGTGCCAGCAGCCCCTTTTTACTAGCGGGAGCATCCTACGAGCAGTACTTC	CASSPFLLAGASYEQYF
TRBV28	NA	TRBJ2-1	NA	TGTGCCAGCAGACCCCTACCCGGGAAGATAGACAATGAGCAGTTCTTC	CASRPLPGKIDNEQFF
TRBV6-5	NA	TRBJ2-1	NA	NA	CASSSSLPGNEQFF
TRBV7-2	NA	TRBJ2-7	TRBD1	TGTGCCAGCGACCCCGGGACAGGGTACCACGAGCAGTACTTC	CASDPGTGYHEQYF
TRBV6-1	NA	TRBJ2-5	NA	TGTGCCAGCAGTGAGATTAGGACCCAGTACTTC	CASSEIRTQYF
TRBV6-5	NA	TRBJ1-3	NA	TGTGCCAGCGGACGGGACTCCCACTCTGGAAACACCATATATTTT	CASGRDSHSGNTIYF
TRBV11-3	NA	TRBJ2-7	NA	TGTGCCAGCAGCCCACCTCGGGGGACAGTAACCTACGAGCAGTACTTC	CASSPPRGTVTYEQYF
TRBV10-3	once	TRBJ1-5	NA	TGTGCCATCAATGACGGGCAGAGGGGCAATCAGCCCCAGCATTTT	CAINDGQRGNQPQHF
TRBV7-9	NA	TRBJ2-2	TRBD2	TGTGCCAGCAGCAGAAGGACTAGCGTCCCCGGGGAGCTGTTTTTT	CASSRRTSVPGELFF
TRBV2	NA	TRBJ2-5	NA	TGTGCCAGCATGCAGGGGCGGGAGACCCAGTACTTC	CASMQGRETQYF
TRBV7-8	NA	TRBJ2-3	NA	TGTGCCAGCAGCTTAATTGGTCGGGGGTTAGCGGCAGATACGCAGTATTTT	CASSLIGRGLAADTQYF
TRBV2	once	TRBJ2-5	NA	TGTGCCAGCAGGTTGGAAGCGGTGGCCCAAGAGACCCAGTACTTC	CASRLEAVAQETQYF
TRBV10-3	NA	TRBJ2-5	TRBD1	TGTGCCACAGGGGGCGCGGACATCCAAGAGACCCAGTACTTC	CATGGADIQETQYF
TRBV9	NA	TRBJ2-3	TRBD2	TGTGCCAGCAGCCCTAATAGCGGGAGGTCTGTAGGCACAGATACGCAGTATTTT	CASSPNSGRSVGTDTQYF
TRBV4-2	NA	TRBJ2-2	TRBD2	TGTGCCAGCAGCCAAGGAATCCTAGCGGGGGGTGGTAACGGGGAGCTGTTTTTT	CASSQGILAGGGNGELFF
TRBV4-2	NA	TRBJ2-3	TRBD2	TGTGCCAGCAGCCAAGATCGGGGGGGGAGTTCGGGCACAGATACGCAGTATTTT	CASSQDRGGSSGTDTQYF
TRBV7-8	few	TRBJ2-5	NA	TGTGCCAGCAGCCCCTACGGGGGAAGGGGACAAGAGACCCAGTACTTC	CASSPYGGRGQETQYF
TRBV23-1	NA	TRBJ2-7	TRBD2	TGCGCCAGCAGTGGGGGACTAGCGGGAACAATCCCGCGCCACGAGCAGTACTTC	CASSGGLAGTIPRHEQYF
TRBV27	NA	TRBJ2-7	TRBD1	TGTGCCAGCAGTACCCGACAGGGTTCCTACGAGCAGTACTTC	CASSTRQGSYEQYF
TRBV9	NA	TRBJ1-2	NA	TGTGCCAGTGGGCGAGTCACAGGTGGTGGCTACACCTTC	CASGRVTGGGYTF
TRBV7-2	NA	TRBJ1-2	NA	TGTGCCAGCAGCCTTTCTCCGAACTTTAACTATGGCTACACCTTC	CASSLSPNFNYGYTF
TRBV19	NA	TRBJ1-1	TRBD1	TGTGCCAGTAGTAGAGCCCCGACAGGGGGCACTGAAGCTTTCTTT	CASSRAPTGGTEAFF